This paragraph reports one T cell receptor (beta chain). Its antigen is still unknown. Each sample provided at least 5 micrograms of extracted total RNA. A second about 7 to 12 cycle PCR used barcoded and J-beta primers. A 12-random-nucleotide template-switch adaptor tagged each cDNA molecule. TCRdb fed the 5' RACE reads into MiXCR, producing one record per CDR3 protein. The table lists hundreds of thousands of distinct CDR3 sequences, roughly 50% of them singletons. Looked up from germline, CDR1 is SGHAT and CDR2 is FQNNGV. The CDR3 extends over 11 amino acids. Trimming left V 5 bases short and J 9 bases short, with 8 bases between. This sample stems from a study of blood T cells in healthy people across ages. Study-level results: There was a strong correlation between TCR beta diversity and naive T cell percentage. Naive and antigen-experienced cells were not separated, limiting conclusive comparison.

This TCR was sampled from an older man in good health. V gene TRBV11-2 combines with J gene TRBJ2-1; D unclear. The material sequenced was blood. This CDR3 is CASSPKSEQFF. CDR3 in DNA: TGTGCCAGCAGCCCAAAGAGTGAGCAGTTCTTC.